Listed below are T cell receptor beta chains from one sample, sequenced in a study of beta chain features in type 1 diabetes. The data were produced by immunoSEQ multiplex PCR, yet TCRdb's version contains in-frame clones alone and is incomplete. There are 600,000 to 700,000 clones in the sample; 13% occur only once, and around 0.022% lies in the top ten. Sequencing was done on a sample of naive CD4+ T cells from blood. The receptor source for this set is a man between 18 and 29 years old with type 1 diabetes. Each CDR3 is given with its conserved first and last residue. D genes are given only for firm matches. The listing skips clone size in some rows; elsewhere it reads once, few, many or a size class.

.	TRBV6-5	few	TRBJ1-2	CASSFFRVSYGYTF	TGTGCCAGCAGTTTTTTCAGGGTCAGCTATGGCTACACCTTC
.	TRBV7-8	.	TRBJ1-4	CASSKGVINEKLFF	TGTGCCAGCAGCAAAGGGGTTATCAATGAAAAACTGTTTTTT
TRBD2	TRBV11-2	.	TRBJ2-1	CASSQKAGGNNEQFF	TGTGCCAGCAGCCAAAAAGCGGGGGGAAACAATGAGCAGTTCTTC
.	TRBV27	few	TRBJ2-7	CASSSYRTSYEQYF	TGTGCCAGCAGTTCGTATCGGACAAGCTACGAGCAGTACTTC
TRBD1	TRBV5-1	few	TRBJ2-2	CASSLGTGLNTGELFF	TGCGCCAGCAGCCTAGGGACAGGCCTAAACACCGGGGAGCTGTTTTTT
.	TRBV18	few	TRBJ1-4	CASSRGETNEKLFF	TGTGCCAGCTCACGCGGCGAGACTAATGAAAAACTGTTTTTT
.	TRBV29-1	few	TRBJ2-3	CSVDGQGGDTQYF	TGCAGCGTTGACGGGCAGGGGGGAGATACGCAGTATTTT
.	TRBV5-1	few	TRBJ1-4	CASSLTGINEKLFF	TGCGCCAGCAGCTTGACAGGGATCAATGAAAAACTGTTTTTT
.	TRBV6-5	.	TRBJ2-5	CASSYSGAGNQETQYF	TGTGCCAGCAGTTACTCCGGGGCAGGGAACCAAGAGACCCAGTACTTC
.	TRBV7-9	.	TRBJ1-2	CASNRDSFVGYGYTF	TGTGCCAGCAACCGGGACTCCTTCGTGGGGTATGGCTACACCTTC
.	TRBV10-3	few	TRBJ2-7	CAISESKKKGYEQYF	TGTGCCATCAGTGAGTCGAAAAAAAAAGGTTACGAGCAGTACTTC
.	TRBV6-5	.	TRBJ2-3	CASSYQGTSTDTQYF	TGTGCCAGCAGTTACCAAGGGACATCGACAGATACGCAGTATTTT
TRBD1	TRBV4-1	.	TRBJ1-1	CASSQELDRVAAFF	TGCGCCAGCAGCCAAGAATTGGACAGGGTGGCAGCTTTCTTT
TRBD2	TRBV5-8	few	TRBJ2-5	CASRPGVAGSQETQYF	TGTGCCAGCAGACCGGGAGTAGCGGGTTCACAAGAGACCCAGTACTTC
.	TRBV21-1	.	TRBJ2-7	CASSKGGAYEQYF	TGTGCCAGCAGCAAGGGGGGAGCGTACGAGCAGTACTTC
.	TRBV28	.	TRBJ1-2	CASRLPGLYYGYTF	TGTGCCAGCAGACTACCAGGTCTATACTATGGCTACACCTTC
.	TRBV29-1	few	TRBJ1-1	CSVEKGGSRMNTEAFF	TGCAGCGTTGAAAAAGGGGGATCCCGCATGAACACTGAAGCTTTCTTT
TRBD1	TRBV5-1	.	TRBJ2-7	CASSPGRDRGGHEQYF	TGCGCCAGCAGCCCCGGCCGGGACAGGGGTGGCCACGAGCAGTACTTC
.	TRBV6-1	few	TRBJ1-1	CASSLEGDTEAFF	TGTGCCAGCAGTCTTGAAGGGGACACTGAAGCTTTCTTT
TRBD1	TRBV27	.	TRBJ2-7	CASSAGTGPYEQYF	TGTGCCAGCAGTGCCGGGACAGGGCCCTACGAGCAGTACTTC
TRBD1	TRBV7-9	few	TRBJ2-2	CASSLGRTGNTGELFF	TGTGCCAGCAGCTTAGGCAGGACAGGGAACACCGGGGAGCTGTTTTTT
.	TRBV7-8	few	TRBJ2-3	CASSLRKGVDTQYF	TGTGCCAGCAGCTTAAGAAAGGGGGTGGATACGCAGTATTTT
.	TRBV7-2	few	TRBJ2-1	CASRGDSTGNEQFF	TGTGCCAGCCGGGGGGACAGTACGGGCAATGAGCAGTTCTTC
TRBD1	TRBV2	.	TRBJ1-1	CASRSGQGNTEAFF	TGTGCCAGCAGGTCTGGACAGGGGAACACTGAAGCTTTCTTT